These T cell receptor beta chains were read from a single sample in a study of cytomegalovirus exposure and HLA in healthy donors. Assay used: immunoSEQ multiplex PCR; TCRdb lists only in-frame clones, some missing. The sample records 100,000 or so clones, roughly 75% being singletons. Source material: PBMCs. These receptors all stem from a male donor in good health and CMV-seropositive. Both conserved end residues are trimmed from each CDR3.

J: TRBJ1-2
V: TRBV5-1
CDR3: ASSLDISTGAGYGYT

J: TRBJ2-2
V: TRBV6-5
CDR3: ASSSWGENTGELF

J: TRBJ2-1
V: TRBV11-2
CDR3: ASSFHLQAYNEQF

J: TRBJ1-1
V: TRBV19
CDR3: ASSIWGENTEAF

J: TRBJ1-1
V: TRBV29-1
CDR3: SVDPVRDTEAF

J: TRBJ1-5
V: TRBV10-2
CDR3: ASSEPGYNQPQH

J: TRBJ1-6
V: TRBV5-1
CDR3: ASSPSGFYNSPLH

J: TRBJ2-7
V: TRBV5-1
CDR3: ASSLVLSGGSSYEQY

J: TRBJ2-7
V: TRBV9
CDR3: ASSLYEQY

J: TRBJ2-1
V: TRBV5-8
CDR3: ASSYDRGNEQF

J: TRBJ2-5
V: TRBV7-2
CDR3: ASSPVALGTQY

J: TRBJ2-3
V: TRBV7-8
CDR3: ASSLSVGSNTDTQY

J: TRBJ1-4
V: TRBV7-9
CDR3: ASSSPRGVNEKLF